The next 19 T cell receptor beta chains were all read from a single sample in a study of HIV-infected patients and healthy controls (dated by TCRdb to between 2014 and 2016). Whole blood was used without fractionating the cells, so the repertoire represented all peripheral T cells without sorting. The library was obtained by 5' RACE. Sequencing took place on an Illumina MiSeq. Reverse transcription of 400 to 650 ng RNA was performed with SuperScript III using primers directed against the alpha and beta constant regions. Separate alpha and beta chain libraries were made by chain-specific third strand synthesis with multiplexing indices. The public reads were reanalyzed by TCRdb: fastp trimming at Q25, MiXCR alignment, in-frame beta chains only. One record per CDR3 amino acid sequence lists the most common genes and DNA. For this sample there are more than 15,000 distinct CDR3 sequences; more than 10% appear just once. The top ten clonotypes cover over 8.5% of the sample.

Source material: blood. The receptors were sampled from an adult in good health.

This clonotype was detected ten times or more. This chain joins TRBV7-9 and TRBJ2-7; D is ambiguous. V was pared by 5 bases and J by 4 bases, with 15 bases between. The CDR3 consists of 14 residues. The germline V gene has CDR1 SEHNR and CDR2 FQNEAQ (reference sequence). CDR3 sequence: CASSPRMWPYEQYF. The CDR3 nucleotides are TGTGCCAGCAGCCCCAGGATGTGGCCATACGAGCAGTACTTC.

This clonotype has at least ten counts. The rearrangement links TRBV7-9 to TRBJ1-2, with D hard to call. The CDR3 length is 11 residues. The V gene's germline CDR1 is SEHNR and CDR2 FQNEAQ (reference sequence). Trimming took 0 bases from V and 8 from J, leaving 4 bases between them. The CDR3 loop is CASSLAEGYTF. The CDR3 DNA reads as TGTGCCAGCAGCTTAGCGGAGGGCTACACCTTC.

This clonotype ranks as medium-sized. The V call is TRBV7-9, the J call TRBJ2-3; D perhaps matches TRBD1 (6 bases). V shed 0 bases and J shed 4 bases, with 14 bases lying between them. CDR3 length equals 16 residues. The germline V gene has CDR1 SEHNR and CDR2 FQNEAQ (reference sequence). The CDR3 is CASSLAGGIIADTQYF. In DNA form, the CDR3 reads TGTGCCAGCAGCTTAGCAGGGGGAATCATAGCAGATACGCAGTATTTT.

By share of the sample, this clonotype is medium-sized. The chain carries TRBV7-9 and TRBJ1-6; D not certain. The CDR3 spans 16 residues. The germline gives CDR1 SEHNR, CDR2 FQNEAQ (reference sequence). Trimming took off 1 base at V and 2 bases at J, with 9 bases between the two ends. DNA for the CDR3: TGTGCCAGCAGCTTAGGGTCTGTCGCCTATAATTCACCCCTCCACTTT. Translating it yields CASSLGSVAYNSPLHF.

This clonotype was observed at least ten times. The V call is TRBV5-5, the J call TRBJ1-2; D perhaps matches TRBD1 (6 bases). Germline CDR1 and CDR2: SGHKS and YYEKEE (reference sequence). This CDR3 is 13 amino acids long. Deletions cut 4 bases from V and 4 bases from J, with 11 bases between. In nucleotides, the CDR3 is TGTGCCAGCAGCGCGGACAGCCTCTATGGCTACACCTTC. Its protein product is CASSADSLYGYTF. Full variable domain (missing parts from reference TRBV5-5 and TRBJ1-2): DAGVTQSPTHLIKTRGQQVTLRCSPISGHKSVSWYQQVLGQGPQFIFQYYEKEERGRGNFPDRFSARQFPNYSSELNVNALLLGDSALYLCASSADSLYGYTFGSGTRLTVV.

In this sample, this clonotype turned up many times. The chain combines TRBV5-4 with TRBJ2-5; no firm D call. Trimming stripped 0 bases from V and 1 base from J, with 4 bases between. The CDR3 runs 13 residues. Germline values: CDR1 SGHNT, CDR2 YYREEE (reference sequence). CDR3 sequence: CASSLGLQETQYF. The CDR3 region has the DNA TGTGCCAGCAGCTTGGGACTCCAAGAGACCCAGTACTTC.

This clonotype has only a few counts. The chain couples TRBV19 to TRBJ1-2, with 10 nucleotides matching TRBD1. The J segment lost 5 bases and the V segment lost 7 bases, leaving 10 bases of the junction unmatched. The CDR3 has 15 amino acids. CDR1 LNHDA and CDR2 SQIVND come from the germline V gene (reference sequence). The CDR3 region has the DNA TGTGCCAGTATTAACCGGGACAGGGGCTTGTATGGCTACACCTTC. This sequence encodes CASINRDRGLYGYTF. Together with reference TRBV19 and TRBJ1-2, the CDR3 gives the full variable domain: DGGITQSPKYLFRKEGQNVTLSCEQNLNHDAMYWYRQDPGQGLRLIYYSQIVNDFQKGDIAEGYSVSREKKESFPLTVTSAQKNPTAFYLCASINRDRGLYGYTFGSGTRLTVV.

This rearrangement joins TRBV5-5 to TRBJ1-5; a weak D match, TRBD1 (5 bases). The CDR3 has 15 residues. Trimming shortened V by 0 bases and J by 3 bases, and 10 bases separated the two germline ends. Germline V CDR1 and CDR2: SGHKS, YYEKEE (reference sequence). As DNA, the CDR3 is TGTGCCAGCAGCTTGGGGGGGGTCTTCAATCAGCCCCAGCATTTT. Translation: CASSLGGVFNQPQHF.

The chain carries TRBV20-1 and TRBJ2-7; no reliable D call. CDR1 is DFQATT, CDR2 SNEGSKA, per germline (reference sequence). V lost 3 bases, J lost 3 bases, and 6 bases lay in between. The CDR3 runs 11 residues. In DNA form, the CDR3 reads TGCAGTGCTAGTGGTAACTACGAGCAGTACTTC. It yields the protein CSASGNYEQYF.

This clonotype was detected only a few times. The chain employs TRBV18 and TRBJ1-3; no firm D call. The CDR3 loop spans 11 amino acids. V was cut by 6 bases and J by 4 bases, with 4 bases left in between. Germline CDR1 KGHSH, CDR2 LQKENI. The CDR3 here is CASSPGNTIYF. The CDR3 DNA reads TGTGCCAGCTCCCCCGGAAACACCATATATTTT.

The chain combines TRBV4-2 with TRBJ1-1; D uncertain. Trimming removed 3 bases at V and 1 base at J, with 6 bases between. The CDR3 spans 13 residues. Per the germline V gene, CDR1 is LGHNA and CDR2 is YNFKEQ. The CDR3 sequence is CASSHGRNTEAFF. In DNA, the CDR3 is TGTGCCAGCAGCCATGGACGGAACACTGAAGCTTTCTTT.

The gene calls are TRBV7-8 and TRBJ1-2; D ambiguous. The CDR3 sequence is 11 residues long. CDR1 SGHVS and CDR2 FQNEAQ come from the germline V gene. Trimming shortened V by 7 bases and J by 8 bases, and 11 bases separated the two germline ends. CDR3 amino acids: CASMGSEGYTF. CDR3 DNA: TGTGCCAGCATGGGCAGTGAAGGCTACACCTTC.

The V call is TRBV12-3 or TRBV12-4, the J call TRBJ2-1; 8 nucleotides agree with TRBD2. V lost 5 bases to trimming and J lost 0 bases; unmatched junction nucleotides: 6. This CDR3 is built from 16 residues. CDR3 nucleotide sequence: TGTGCCAGCAGTAGCGAGCGGGGGAACTCCTACAATGAGCAGTTCTTC. It codes for CASSSERGNSYNEQFF.

This clonotype was detected ten times or more. The chain couples TRBV30 to TRBJ1-1; D gene unclear. The germline CDR1 and CDR2 sequences are GTSNPN and SVGIG (reference sequence). The ends were cut back, 3 bases at V and 5 bases at J, with 13 bases in the middle. The CDR3 runs 13 residues. This chain's CDR3 is CAWSRKVETEAFF. As DNA, the CDR3 is TGTGCCTGGAGCCGTAAGGTCGAGACTGAAGCTTTCTTT.

V usage is TRBV20-1 and J usage is TRBJ2-5; TRBD2 agrees at 12 bases. The CDR3 is 15 residues long. V dropped 3 bases and J dropped 2; count of bases not matched to a gene: 4. Germline lookup yields CDR1 DFQATT and CDR2 SNEGSKA (reference sequence). In DNA, the CDR3 is TGCAGTGCTAGTTTGCTAGCGGGGGGGCAAGAGACCCAGTACTTC. It codes for CSASLLAGGQETQYF.

V is TRBV10-3 and J is TRBJ2-7; 15 bases line up with TRBD2. CDR1 is ENHRY, CDR2 SYGVKD, per germline. V lost 6 bases and J lost 5; bases outside the gene matches: 5. The length of the CDR3 is 15 residues. DNA of the CDR3: TGTGCCATCAGCCCCGGGACTAGCGGGGGGAACGAGCAGTACTTC. This sequence encodes CAISPGTSGGNEQYF.

This clonotype showed up many times. The CDR3 here is CASSSKSPLHF. The CDR3 region has the DNA TGTGCCAGCAGCTCCAAGTCACCCCTCCACTTT. V and J are TRBV7-9 and TRBJ1-6; D is unresolved. With 4 bases removed from V and 10 bases from J, the gap between germline ends came to 5 bases. The germline CDR1 and CDR2 sequences are SEHNR and FQNEAQ (reference sequence). CDR3 length: 11 residues.

This clonotype was detected a few times. This chain joins TRBV6-2 or TRBV6-3 and TRBJ1-2, with TRBD1 identical over 8 bases. J was trimmed by 7 bases and V by 2 bases; bases with no gene match: 3. CDR3 length: 13 residues. The germline CDR1 and CDR2 sequences are MNHEY and SVGEGT. CDR3 sequence (DNA): TGTGCCAGCAGTTACACAGGGGGAAGTGGCTACACCTTC. It translates to CASSYTGGSGYTF.

This clonotype was recorded at least ten times. This chain joins TRBV2 and TRBJ2-6, with 10 bases aligning to TRBD1. The CDR3 spans 18 residues. Germline V gives CDR1 SNHLY, CDR2 FYNNEI. The J segment lost 0 bases and the V segment lost 7 bases, leaving 9 bases of the junction unmatched. The CDR3 region has the DNA TGTGCCAGCAATCGGGACAGGGGCCTTCTCTCTGGGGCCAACGTCCTGACTTTC. Its protein is CASNRDRGLLSGANVLTF.